This T cell receptor beta chain was sequenced during a study of T-cell reconstitution after alpha-beta-depleted transplantation in children. This clonotype was detected a few times. V was clipped by 6 bases and J by 2 bases, with 16 bases between them. The CDR3 is made up of 15 amino acids. Unique molecular identifiers tagged the TCRbeta library. In TCRdb, the PCR reads were re-called with MiXCR into one record per CDR3 protein. The table has 530,000 or so distinct CDR3 sequences, approximately 30% seen once. J is TRBJ1-1 and V is TRBV12-3 or TRBV12-4; D not certain. This specimen consisted of PBMCs, obtained before TCRalphabeta/CD19-depleted stem cell transplant. This sequence originates from a boy under three years old with Wiskott-Aldrich syndrome, due to receive a stem cell transplant. Written as DNA, the CDR3 is TGTGCCAGCAGCTCGTGGGCCCCCCAAAACACTGAAGCTTTCTTT. This sequence encodes CASSSWAPQNTEAFF.